These T cell receptor beta chains were read from a single sample in a study of blood T cell repertoires in COVID-19. Produced via immunoSEQ multiplex PCR; TCRdb's table is partial and in-frame only. The data show fewer than 250,000 clones, about 90% seen once. Sample: peripheral blood. The receptors were gathered from a young man with COVID-19, enrolled during active disease. CDR3s include the opening cysteine and the closing phenylalanine or tryptophan. The D gene is left open where the match is weak. Clone size appears in some rows only: once, few, many, or a class for an expanded clone.

size: -
V: TRBV24-1
D: -
J: TRBJ1-1
DNA: TGTGCCACCAGTGATCCCGGGGGAAGTGCTTTCTTT
CDR3: CATSDPGGSAFF

size: -
V: TRBV5-1
D: TRBD2
J: TRBJ2-3
DNA: TGCGCCAGCAGCTTGTTGGCGGGGGGGAGCACAGATACGCAGTATTTT
CDR3: CASSLLAGGSTDTQYF

size: -
V: TRBV5-1
D: TRBD1
J: TRBJ1-6
DNA: TGCGCCAGCAGCAACGACGGACAGGACAATTCACCCCTCCACTTT
CDR3: CASSNDGQDNSPLHF

size: -
V: TRBV5-1
D: TRBD1
J: TRBJ2-1
DNA: TGCGCCAGCAGCTTGGAGGGACAGGGTCGATGGCAGTTCTTC
CDR3: CASSLEGQGRWQFF

size: -
V: TRBV6-5
D: TRBD1
J: TRBJ2-1
DNA: TGTGCCAGCAAACGAGGGACAGCCCCTAATGAGCAGTTCTTC
CDR3: CASKRGTAPNEQFF

size: -
V: TRBV7-9
D: -
J: TRBJ2-3
DNA: TGTGCCAGCAGCTTAGCTCACAGCAACACAGATACGCAGTATTTT
CDR3: CASSLAHSNTDTQYF

size: -
V: TRBV28
D: TRBD1
J: TRBJ2-3
DNA: TGTGCCAGCAGTTTGGCGGACAGGGGGAATGGTGATACGCAGTATTTT
CDR3: CASSLADRGNGDTQYF

size: -
V: TRBV7-3
D: TRBD2
J: TRBJ2-3
DNA: TGTGCCAGCAGCTTAAGTCCGGGGGGGCTTTCCGCAGATACGCAGTATTTT
CDR3: CASSLSPGGLSADTQYF

size: -
V: TRBV29-1
D: -
J: TRBJ1-2
DNA: TGCAGCGTCGATAACTTGAAGAACTATGGCTACACCTTC
CDR3: CSVDNLKNYGYTF

size: -
V: TRBV27
D: -
J: TRBJ1-5
DNA: TGTGCCAGCAGTTTATTAGGGGCATGGCAGCCCCAGCATTTT
CDR3: CASSLLGAWQPQHF

size: few
V: TRBV20-1
D: -
J: TRBJ1-1
DNA: TGCAGTGCTAGTAGCCCGGGAGGCACTGAAGCTTTCTTT
CDR3: CSASSPGGTEAFF

size: -
V: TRBV20-1
D: -
J: TRBJ2-3
DNA: TGCAGTGTAGCCCCATCGGCGCAGTATTTT
CDR3: CSVAPSAQYF

size: -
V: TRBV19
D: -
J: TRBJ1-3
DNA: TGTGCCAGTAGTATTCGGGATTCTGGAAACACCATATATTTT
CDR3: CASSIRDSGNTIYF

size: -
V: TRBV9
D: TRBD2
J: TRBJ2-5
DNA: TGTGCCAGCAGCCTAGCGGGGGGCCTCCAAGAGACCCAGTACTTC
CDR3: CASSLAGGLQETQYF

size: -
V: TRBV11-2
D: -
J: TRBJ1-2
DNA: TGTGCCAGCAGCTTAGACTCGGAGAACTATGGCTACACCTTC
CDR3: CASSLDSENYGYTF

size: once
V: TRBV6-5
D: -
J: TRBJ1-3
DNA: TGTGCCAGCACCGAAGGGGGAGGGGGAAGAAACACCATATATTTT
CDR3: CASTEGGGGRNTIYF

size: -
V: TRBV18
D: -
J: TRBJ1-1
DNA: TGTGCCAGCTCACCAAGGGACAAGAACACTGAAGCTTTCTTT
CDR3: CASSPRDKNTEAFF

size: -
V: TRBV6-5
D: TRBD2
J: TRBJ2-1
DNA: TGTGCCAGCAGCCTCTTATGGGAGCGGGGGAATGAGCAGTTCTTC
CDR3: CASSLLWERGNEQFF

size: -
V: TRBV5-4
D: TRBD1
J: TRBJ1-2
DNA: TGTGCCAGCAGCTCCGAGGACAGGGGAGATGGCTACACCTTC
CDR3: CASSSEDRGDGYTF

size: -
V: TRBV19
D: -
J: TRBJ1-1
DNA: TGTGCCAGTAGTATTGGGCGGGACGGAGCTTTCTTT
CDR3: CASSIGRDGAFF

size: -
V: TRBV2
D: -
J: TRBJ2-7
DNA: TGTGCCAGCAGGGGGGGACAGTACGAGCAGTACTTC
CDR3: CASRGGQYEQYF

size: -
V: TRBV6-5
D: -
J: TRBJ1-2
DNA: TGTGCCAGCAGTTACGACAGATCCTACTATGGCTACACCTTC
CDR3: CASSYDRSYYGYTF

size: -
V: TRBV3-1/TRBV3-2
D: -
J: TRBJ1-5
DNA: TGTGCCAGCAGCCAAGATATGGCTGATCGGCCCCAGCATTTT
CDR3: CASSQDMADRPQHF

size: -
V: TRBV7-7
D: TRBD1
J: TRBJ1-4
DNA: TGTGCCAGCAGCTTAGAACTCGGGACAGGGGCCAAACTGTTTTTT
CDR3: CASSLELGTGAKLFF

size: few
V: TRBV6-4
D: TRBD1
J: TRBJ1-2
DNA: TGTGCCACCCAATTAAGGGTAGGGGGCTTGATCCTTCTCTACGGCTACACCTTC
CDR3: CATQLRVGGLILLYGYTF

size: -
V: TRBV5-4
D: TRBD1
J: TRBJ1-1
DNA: TGTGCCAGCAGCCCTCGCGGACGGGACAGCACTGAAGCTTTCTTT
CDR3: CASSPRGRDSTEAFF

size: -
V: TRBV5-1
D: TRBD1
J: TRBJ1-1
DNA: TGCGCCAGCAGCTTGGTTGGACAGGGCGACACTGAAGCTTTCTTT
CDR3: CASSLVGQGDTEAFF

size: -
V: TRBV28
D: -
J: TRBJ1-1
DNA: TGTGCCAGCAGTTTGTCACAGAACCCTCCCGAAGCTTTCTTT
CDR3: CASSLSQNPPEAFF

size: -
V: TRBV3-1/TRBV3-2
D: TRBD1
J: TRBJ1-2
DNA: TGTGCCAGCAGCCAAGGCGGGACAGCCTATGGCTACACCTTC
CDR3: CASSQGGTAYGYTF

size: -
V: TRBV27
D: -
J: TRBJ1-6
DNA: TGTGCCAGCAGTACATATTCCGGGACATCCGGGTCACCCCTCCACTTT
CDR3: CASSTYSGTSGSPLHF

size: -
V: TRBV4-1
D: -
J: TRBJ1-5
DNA: TGCGCCAGCAGCCAAGATCGGTCCCCACTCGAGAATCAGCCCCAGCATTTT
CDR3: CASSQDRSPLENQPQHF

size: -
V: TRBV4-1
D: -
J: TRBJ1-2
DNA: TGCGCCAGCAGCCAAGTTTTGCCAGGATCTAACTATGGCTACACCTTC
CDR3: CASSQVLPGSNYGYTF

size: -
V: TRBV6-5
D: -
J: TRBJ1-3
DNA: TGTGCCAGCAGCAGTACAGCTGGAAACACCATATATTTT
CDR3: CASSSTAGNTIYF

size: -
V: TRBV7-9
D: -
J: TRBJ2-3
DNA: TGTGCCAGCATCATCGGTACGCAGTATTTT
CDR3: CASIIGTQYF

size: -
V: TRBV19
D: TRBD2
J: TRBJ2-5
DNA: TGTGCCAGTAGTAAGGGACTAGCGGTTTCCGAGACCCAGTACTTC
CDR3: CASSKGLAVSETQYF

size: -
V: TRBV12-3/TRBV12-4
D: -
J: TRBJ1-5
DNA: TGTGCCAGCAGGGTAGACAATCAGCCCCAGCATTTT
CDR3: CASRVDNQPQHF

size: -
V: TRBV11-2
D: -
J: TRBJ1-6
DNA: TGTGCCAGCAGCCCCGTAGGGACGGGAGGTAATTCACCCCTCCACTTT
CDR3: CASSPVGTGGNSPLHF

size: -
V: TRBV5-6
D: TRBD1
J: TRBJ1-2
DNA: TGTGCCAGCAGCTTCCAGGGGGTTGGCGGCTACACCTTC
CDR3: CASSFQGVGGYTF

size: -
V: TRBV12-3/TRBV12-4
D: -
J: TRBJ1-2
DNA: TGTGCCAGCAGTTACGGGGGAGGCGGCTACACCTTC
CDR3: CASSYGGGGYTF

size: -
V: TRBV3-1/TRBV3-2
D: TRBD2
J: TRBJ2-3
DNA: TGTGCCAGCAGCCACCATAGCGGGGGGGCCTCAAATACGCAGTATTTT
CDR3: CASSHHSGGASNTQYF

size: -
V: TRBV19
D: TRBD1
J: TRBJ1-2
DNA: TGTGCCAGTAGTATGGTCACAGGGGGCGGTGGCTACACCTTC
CDR3: CASSMVTGGGGYTF

size: -
V: TRBV5-1
D: -
J: TRBJ1-1
DNA: TGCGCCAGCAGCTTTGCGGGGGGAGGAGACACTGAAGCTTTCTTT
CDR3: CASSFAGGGDTEAFF

size: -
V: TRBV5-6
D: TRBD1
J: TRBJ2-3
DNA: TGTGCCAGCAGCCAGACGACAGGGGTGACAGATACGCAGTATTTT
CDR3: CASSQTTGVTDTQYF